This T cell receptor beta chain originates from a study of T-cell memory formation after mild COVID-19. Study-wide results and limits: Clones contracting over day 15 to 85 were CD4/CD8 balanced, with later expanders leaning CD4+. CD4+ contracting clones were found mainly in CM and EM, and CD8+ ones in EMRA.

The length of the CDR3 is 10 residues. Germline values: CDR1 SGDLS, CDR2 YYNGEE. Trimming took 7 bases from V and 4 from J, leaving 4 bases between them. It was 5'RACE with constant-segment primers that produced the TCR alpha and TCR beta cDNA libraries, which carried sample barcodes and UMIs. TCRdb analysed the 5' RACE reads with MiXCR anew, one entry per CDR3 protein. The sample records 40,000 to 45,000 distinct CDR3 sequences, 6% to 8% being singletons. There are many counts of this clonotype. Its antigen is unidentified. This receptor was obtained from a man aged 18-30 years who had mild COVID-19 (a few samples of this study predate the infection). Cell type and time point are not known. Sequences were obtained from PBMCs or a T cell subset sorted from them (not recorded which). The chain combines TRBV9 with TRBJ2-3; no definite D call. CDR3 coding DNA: TGTGCCAGCGGGTCAGATACGCAGTATTTT. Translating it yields CASGSDTQYF.